This T cell receptor beta chain was obtained from a study of blood T cell repertoires in COVID-19. This CDR3 is built from 17 residues. Germline values: CDR1 MDHEN, CDR2 SYDVKM. With V trimmed by 2 bases and J by 4 bases, 6 bases remained unmatched. Produced via immunoSEQ multiplex PCR; TCRdb's table is partial and in-frame only. The table lists approximately 170,000 clones, 82% of them singletons. This receptor was obtained from a woman of 80 years or more with active or convalescent COVID-19. The rearrangement joins TRBV28 to TRBJ2-5, with TRBD2 matching over 14 bases. The sequenced sample consisted of peripheral blood. CDR3 amino acids: CASSLATGLAGVETQYF. The CDR3 coding sequence is TGTGCCAGCAGTTTAGCTACGGGACTAGCGGGAGTAGAGACCCAGTACTTC.